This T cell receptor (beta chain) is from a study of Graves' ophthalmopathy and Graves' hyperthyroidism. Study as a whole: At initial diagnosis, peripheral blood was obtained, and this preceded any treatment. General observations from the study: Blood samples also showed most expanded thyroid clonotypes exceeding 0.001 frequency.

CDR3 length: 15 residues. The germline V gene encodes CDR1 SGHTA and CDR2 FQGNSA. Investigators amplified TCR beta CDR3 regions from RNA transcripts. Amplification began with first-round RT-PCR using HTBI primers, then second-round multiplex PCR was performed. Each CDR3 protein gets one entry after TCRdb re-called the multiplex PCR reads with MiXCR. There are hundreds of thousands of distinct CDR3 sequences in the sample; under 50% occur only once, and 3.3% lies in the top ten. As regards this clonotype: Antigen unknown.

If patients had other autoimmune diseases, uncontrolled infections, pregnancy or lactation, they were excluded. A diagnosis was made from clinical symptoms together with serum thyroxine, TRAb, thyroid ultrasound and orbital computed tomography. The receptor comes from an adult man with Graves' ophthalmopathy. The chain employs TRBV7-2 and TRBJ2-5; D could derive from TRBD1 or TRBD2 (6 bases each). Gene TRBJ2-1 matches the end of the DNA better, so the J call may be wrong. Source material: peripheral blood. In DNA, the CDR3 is TGTGCCAGCAGCACAGACGGGGGCTTCTCCAATGAGCAGTTCTTC. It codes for CASSTDGGFSNEQFF.